In this sample, the clone carrying this T cell receptor (beta chain) turned up many times. No antigen is known for it. Amplification of TCR beta CDR3 regions used RNA as the template. RT-PCR in the first round (using the HTBI primer set) targeted the TCR CDR3. Via MiXCR, TCRdb re-called the multiplex PCR reads, giving one row per CDR3 protein. There are approximately 600,000 distinct CDR3 sequences in the sample; 20% to 25% occur only once, and approximately 30% lies in the top ten. These data are taken from a study of T cells in Graves' hyperthyroidism and ophthalmopathy. The study's findings and limits: Most clonotypes expanded in the thyroid (above 0.001) were also present in blood.

The germline gives CDR1 MDHEN, CDR2 SYDVKM. After removal of 4 bases from V and 4 bases from J, the junction contained 13 bases not matched to a gene. CDR3 size: 16 residues. Clinicians diagnosed patients from clinical symptoms, serum thyroxine and TRAb, thyroid ultrasound and orbital computed tomography. Input material: blood. The chain recombines TRBV28 with TRBJ2-7, with TRBD1 identical over 7 bases. This TCR came from a young man with Graves' ophthalmopathy. The CDR3 is CASSSARDSRGYEQYF. CDR3 bases: TGTGCCAGCAGTTCCGCCAGGGACAGCCGCGGTTACGAGCAGTACTTC.